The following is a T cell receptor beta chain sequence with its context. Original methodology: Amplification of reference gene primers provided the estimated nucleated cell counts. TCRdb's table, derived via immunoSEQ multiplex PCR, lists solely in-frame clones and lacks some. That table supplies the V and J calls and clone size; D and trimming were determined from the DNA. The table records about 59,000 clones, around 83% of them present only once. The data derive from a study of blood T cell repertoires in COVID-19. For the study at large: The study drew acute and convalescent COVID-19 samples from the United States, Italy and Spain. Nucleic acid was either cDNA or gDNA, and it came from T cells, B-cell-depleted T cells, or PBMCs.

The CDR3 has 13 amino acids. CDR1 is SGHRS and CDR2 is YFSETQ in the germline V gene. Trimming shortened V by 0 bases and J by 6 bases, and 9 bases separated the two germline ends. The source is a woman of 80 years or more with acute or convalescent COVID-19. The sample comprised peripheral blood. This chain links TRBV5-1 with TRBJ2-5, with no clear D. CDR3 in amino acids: CASSLAGGQTQYF. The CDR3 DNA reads TGCGCCAGCAGCTTGGCCGGCGGCCAGACCCAGTACTTC.